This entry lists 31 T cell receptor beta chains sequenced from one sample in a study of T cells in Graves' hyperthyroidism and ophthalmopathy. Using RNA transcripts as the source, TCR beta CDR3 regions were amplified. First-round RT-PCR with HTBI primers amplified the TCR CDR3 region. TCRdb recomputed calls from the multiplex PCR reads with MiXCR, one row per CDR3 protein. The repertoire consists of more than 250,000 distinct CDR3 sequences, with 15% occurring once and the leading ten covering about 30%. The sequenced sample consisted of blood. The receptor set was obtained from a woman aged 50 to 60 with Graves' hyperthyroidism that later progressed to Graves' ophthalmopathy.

The CDR3 DNA follows: TGTGCCAGCAGCTTAGATAGAACCGACAGGGACTATGGCTACACCTTC. This gives the protein CASSLDRTDRDYGYTF. The rearrangement joins TRBV11-3 to TRBJ1-2; 7 nucleotides agree with TRBD1. Germline-derived CDR1 and CDR2 are SGHNT and YENEEA. The CDR3 sequence is 16 residues long. Unmatched junction bases numbered 7, after V lost 0 bases and J lost 3 bases.

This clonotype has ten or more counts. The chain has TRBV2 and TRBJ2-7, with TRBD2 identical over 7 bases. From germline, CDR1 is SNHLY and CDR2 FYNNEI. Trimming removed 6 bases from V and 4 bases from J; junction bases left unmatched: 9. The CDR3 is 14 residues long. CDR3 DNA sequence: TGTGCCAGCAGACGGACTAGTTCCCATTACGAGCAGTACTTC. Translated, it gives CASRRTSSHYEQYF.

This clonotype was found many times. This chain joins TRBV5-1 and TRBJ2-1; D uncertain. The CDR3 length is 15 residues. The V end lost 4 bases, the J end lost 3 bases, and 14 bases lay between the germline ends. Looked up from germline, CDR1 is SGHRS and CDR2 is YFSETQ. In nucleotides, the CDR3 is TGCGCCAGCAGCGTCTATGGCAACAGCTACAATGAGCAGTTCTTC. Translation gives CASSVYGNSYNEQFF.

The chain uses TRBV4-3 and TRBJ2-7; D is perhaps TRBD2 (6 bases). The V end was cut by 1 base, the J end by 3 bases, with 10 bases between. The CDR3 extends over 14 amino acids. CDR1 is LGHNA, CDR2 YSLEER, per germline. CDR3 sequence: CASSQVREVYEQYF. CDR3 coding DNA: TGCGCCAGCAGCCAAGTCAGGGAGGTCTACGAGCAGTACTTC.

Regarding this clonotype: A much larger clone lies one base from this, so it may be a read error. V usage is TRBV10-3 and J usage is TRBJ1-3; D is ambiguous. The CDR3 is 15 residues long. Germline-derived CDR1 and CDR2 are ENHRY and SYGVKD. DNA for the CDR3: TGTGCCACCGCTACTAATCATAACTCTGGAACCACCATATATTTT. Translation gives CATATNHNSGTTIYF.

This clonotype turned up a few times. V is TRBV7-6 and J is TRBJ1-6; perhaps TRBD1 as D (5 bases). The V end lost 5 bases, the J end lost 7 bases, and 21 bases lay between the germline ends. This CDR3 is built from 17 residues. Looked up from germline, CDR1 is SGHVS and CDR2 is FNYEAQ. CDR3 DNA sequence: TGTGCCAGCAGCGTCTCCAAACCCGGGGGGTTAAATTCACCCCTCCACTTT. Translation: CASSVSKPGGLNSPLHF.

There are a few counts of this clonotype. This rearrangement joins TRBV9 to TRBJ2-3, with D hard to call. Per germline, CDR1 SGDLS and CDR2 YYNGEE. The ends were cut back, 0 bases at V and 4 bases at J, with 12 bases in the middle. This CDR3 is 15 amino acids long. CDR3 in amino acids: CASSVVGLGADTQYF. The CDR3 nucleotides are TGTGCCAGCAGCGTAGTAGGGTTAGGCGCAGATACGCAGTATTTT.

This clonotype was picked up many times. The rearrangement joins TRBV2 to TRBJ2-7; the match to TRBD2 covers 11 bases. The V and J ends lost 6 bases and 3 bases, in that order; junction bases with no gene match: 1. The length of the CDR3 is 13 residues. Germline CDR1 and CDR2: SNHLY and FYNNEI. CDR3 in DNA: TGTGCCAGCAGGGGGACTAGCGGCTACGAGCAGTACTTC. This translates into CASRGTSGYEQYF.

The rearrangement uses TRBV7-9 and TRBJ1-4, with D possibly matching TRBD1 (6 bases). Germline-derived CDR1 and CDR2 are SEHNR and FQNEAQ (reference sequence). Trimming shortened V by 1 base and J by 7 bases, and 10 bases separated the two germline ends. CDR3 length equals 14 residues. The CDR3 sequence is CASSLGQGLEKLFF. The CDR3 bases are TGTGCCAGCAGCTTAGGCCAGGGGCTTGAAAAACTGTTTTTT.

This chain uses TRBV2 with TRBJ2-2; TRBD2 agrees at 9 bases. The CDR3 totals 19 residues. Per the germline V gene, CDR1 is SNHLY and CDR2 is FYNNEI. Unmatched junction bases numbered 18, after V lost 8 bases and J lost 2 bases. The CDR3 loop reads CASGKDGASGNLNTGELFF. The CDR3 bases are TGTGCCAGCGGGAAAGACGGGGCTAGCGGGAATTTAAACACCGGGGAGCTGTTTTTT. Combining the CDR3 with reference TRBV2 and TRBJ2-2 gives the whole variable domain EPEVTQTPSHQVTQMGQEVILRCVPISNHLYFYWYRQILGQKVEFLVSFYNNEISEKSEIFDDQFSVERPDGSNFTLKIRSTKLEDSAMYFCASGKDGASGNLNTGELFFGEGSRLTVL.

The CDR3 DNA is TGTGCCAGTAAAGGAGGGGTTTTGAACACCGGGGAGCTGTTTTTT. Amino acids: CASKGGVLNTGELFF. This chain connects TRBV19 to TRBJ2-2; D is possibly TRBD2 (6 bases). The ends were cut back, 7 bases at V and 1 base at J, with 13 bases in the middle. Germline V lookup: CDR1 LNHDA, CDR2 SQIVND (reference sequence). There are 15 residues in the CDR3.

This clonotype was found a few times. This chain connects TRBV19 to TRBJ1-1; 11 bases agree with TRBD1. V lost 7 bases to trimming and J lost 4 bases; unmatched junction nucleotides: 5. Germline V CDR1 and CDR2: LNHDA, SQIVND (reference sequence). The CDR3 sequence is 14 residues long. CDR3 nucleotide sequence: TGTGCCAGTACCCGGACAGGGGGCCCCACTGAAGCTTTCTTT. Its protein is CASTRTGGPTEAFF.

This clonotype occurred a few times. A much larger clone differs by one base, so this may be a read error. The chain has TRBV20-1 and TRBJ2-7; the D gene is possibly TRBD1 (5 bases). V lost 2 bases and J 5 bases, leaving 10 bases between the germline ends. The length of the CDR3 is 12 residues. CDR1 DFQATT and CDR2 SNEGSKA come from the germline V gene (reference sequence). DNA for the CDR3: TGCAGTGCTAGAAGACAGTTGCACGAGCAGTACTTC. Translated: CSARRQLHEQYF.

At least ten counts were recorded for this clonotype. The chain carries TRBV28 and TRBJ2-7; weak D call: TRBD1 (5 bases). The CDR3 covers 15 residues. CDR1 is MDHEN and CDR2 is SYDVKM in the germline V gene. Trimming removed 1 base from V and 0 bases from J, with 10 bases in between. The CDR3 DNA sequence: TGTGCCAGCAGTTTATCAGGGATCTACTCCTACGAGCAGTACTTC. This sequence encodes CASSLSGIYSYEQYF.

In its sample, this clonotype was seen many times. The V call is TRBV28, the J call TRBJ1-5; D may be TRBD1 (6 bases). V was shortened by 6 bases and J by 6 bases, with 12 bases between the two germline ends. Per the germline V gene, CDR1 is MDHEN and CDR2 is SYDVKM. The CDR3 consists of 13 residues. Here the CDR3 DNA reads TGTGCCAGCAGCCAGGGGAAAAGTCAGCCCCAGCATTTT. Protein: CASSQGKSQPQHF.

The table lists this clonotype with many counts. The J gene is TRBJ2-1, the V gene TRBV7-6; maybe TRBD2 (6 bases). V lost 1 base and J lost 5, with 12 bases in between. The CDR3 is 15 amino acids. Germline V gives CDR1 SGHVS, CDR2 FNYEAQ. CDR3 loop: CASSLGGLAHNEQFF. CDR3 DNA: TGTGCCAGCAGCTTAGGGGGTCTAGCGCACAATGAGCAGTTCTTC.

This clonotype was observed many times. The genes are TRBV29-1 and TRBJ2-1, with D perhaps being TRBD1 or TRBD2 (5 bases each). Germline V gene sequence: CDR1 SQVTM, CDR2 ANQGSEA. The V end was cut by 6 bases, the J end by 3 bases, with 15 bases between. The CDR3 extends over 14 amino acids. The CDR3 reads CSVEWDGLYNEQFF. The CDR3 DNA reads TGCAGCGTAGAATGGGACGGACTCTACAATGAGCAGTTCTTC.

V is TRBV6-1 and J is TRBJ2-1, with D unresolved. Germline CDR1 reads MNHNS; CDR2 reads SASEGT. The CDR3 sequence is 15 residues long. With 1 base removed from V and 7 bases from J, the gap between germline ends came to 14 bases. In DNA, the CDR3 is TGTGCCAGCAGTGAAGGGGCCGCAAGAAGTAATGAGCAGTTCTTC. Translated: CASSEGAARSNEQFF.

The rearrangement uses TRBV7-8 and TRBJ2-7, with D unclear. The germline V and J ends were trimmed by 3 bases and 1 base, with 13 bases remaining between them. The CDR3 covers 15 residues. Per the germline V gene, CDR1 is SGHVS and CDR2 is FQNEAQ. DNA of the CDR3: TGTGCCAGCAGCTTGTACGGTTTGGAATCCTACGAGCAGTACTTC. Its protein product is CASSLYGLESYEQYF. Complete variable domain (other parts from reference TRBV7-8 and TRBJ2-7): GAGVSQSPRYKVAKRGQDVALRCDPISGHVSLFWYQQALGQGPEFLTYFQNEAQLDKSGLPSDRFFAERPEGSVSTLKIQRTQQEDSAVYLCASSLYGLESYEQYFGPGTRLTVT.

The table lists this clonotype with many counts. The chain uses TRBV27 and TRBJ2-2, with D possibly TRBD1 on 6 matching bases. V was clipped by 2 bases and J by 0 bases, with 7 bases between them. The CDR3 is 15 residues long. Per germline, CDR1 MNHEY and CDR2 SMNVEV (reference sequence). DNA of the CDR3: TGTGCCAGCAGTTTACGGACAGCGAACACCGGGGAGCTGTTTTTT. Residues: CASSLRTANTGELFF.

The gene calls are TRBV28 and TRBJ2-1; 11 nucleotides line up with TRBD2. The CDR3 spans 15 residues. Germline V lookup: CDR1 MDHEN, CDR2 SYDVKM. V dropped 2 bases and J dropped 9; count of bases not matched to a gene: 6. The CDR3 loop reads CASSLGGTSGFEQFF. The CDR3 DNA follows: TGTGCCAGCAGTTTAGGAGGGACTAGCGGTTTTGAGCAGTTCTTC.

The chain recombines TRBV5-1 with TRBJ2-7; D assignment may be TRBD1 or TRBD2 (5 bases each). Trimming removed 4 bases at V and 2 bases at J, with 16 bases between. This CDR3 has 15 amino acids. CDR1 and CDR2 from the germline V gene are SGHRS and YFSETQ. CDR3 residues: CASSPYGTSAYEQYF. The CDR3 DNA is TGCGCCAGCAGCCCATATGGGACGAGCGCCTACGAGCAGTACTTC.

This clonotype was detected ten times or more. The CDR3 DNA follows: TGCGCCAGCAGCTTGACGTTGGGGGAATACTACGAGCAGTACTTC. Its protein product is CASSLTLGEYYEQYF. This chain uses TRBV5-1 with TRBJ2-7, with D perhaps being TRBD1 or TRBD2 (5 bases each). CDR3 length equals 15 residues. Germline CDR1 is SGHRS and CDR2 is YFSETQ. Trimming pared 1 base from V and 3 bases from J, leaving 14 bases between.

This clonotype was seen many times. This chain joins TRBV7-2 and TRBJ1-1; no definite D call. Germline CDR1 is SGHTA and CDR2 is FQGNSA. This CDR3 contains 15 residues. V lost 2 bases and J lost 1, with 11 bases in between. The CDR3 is CASSLRRPPNTEAFF. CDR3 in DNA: TGTGCCAGCAGCTTACGCCGGCCGCCGAACACTGAAGCTTTCTTT.

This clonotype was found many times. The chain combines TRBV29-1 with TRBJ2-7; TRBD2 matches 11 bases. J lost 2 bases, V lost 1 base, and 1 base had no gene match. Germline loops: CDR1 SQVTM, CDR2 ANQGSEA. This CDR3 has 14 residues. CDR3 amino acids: CSVEVTSGTYEQYF. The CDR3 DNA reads TGCAGCGTTGAAGTGACTAGCGGGACCTACGAGCAGTACTTC.

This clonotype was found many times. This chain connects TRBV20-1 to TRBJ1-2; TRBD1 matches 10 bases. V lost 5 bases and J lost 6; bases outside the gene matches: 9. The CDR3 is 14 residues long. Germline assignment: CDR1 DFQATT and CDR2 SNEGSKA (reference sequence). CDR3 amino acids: CSAGGTTGGDGYTF. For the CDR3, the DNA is TGCAGTGCTGGAGGGACGACAGGGGGCGATGGCTACACCTTC.

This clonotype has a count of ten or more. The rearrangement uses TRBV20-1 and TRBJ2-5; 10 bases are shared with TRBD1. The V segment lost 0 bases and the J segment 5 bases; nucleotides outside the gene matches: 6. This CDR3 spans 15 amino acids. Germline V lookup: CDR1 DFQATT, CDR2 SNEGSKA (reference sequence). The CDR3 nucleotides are TGCAGTGCTAGAGATTTTGGGACAGGGGACGAGACCCAGTACTTC. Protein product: CSARDFGTGDETQYF.

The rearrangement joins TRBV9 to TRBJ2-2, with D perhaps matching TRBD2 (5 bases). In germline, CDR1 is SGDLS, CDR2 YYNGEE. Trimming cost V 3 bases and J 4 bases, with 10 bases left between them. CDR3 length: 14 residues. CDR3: CASSDRAGTGELFF. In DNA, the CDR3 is TGTGCCAGCAGCGATCGGGCGGGCACCGGGGAGCTGTTTTTT. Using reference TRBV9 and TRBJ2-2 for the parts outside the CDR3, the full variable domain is DSGVTQTPKHLITATGQRVTLRCSPRSGDLSVYWYQQSLDQGLQFLIQYYNGEERAKGNILERFSAQQFPDLHSELNLSSLELGDSALYFCASSDRAGTGELFFGEGSRLTVL.

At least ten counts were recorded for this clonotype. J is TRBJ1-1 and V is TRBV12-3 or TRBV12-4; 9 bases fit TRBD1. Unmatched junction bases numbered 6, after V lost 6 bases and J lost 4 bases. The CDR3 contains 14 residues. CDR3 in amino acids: CASSGQGPATEAFF. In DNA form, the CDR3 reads TGTGCCAGCAGCGGACAGGGGCCGGCCACTGAAGCTTTCTTT.

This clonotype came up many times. As DNA, the CDR3 is TGTGCCAGCAGCTCCATGGGGGACAGGGGATACAACGAGCAGTACTTC. It encodes CASSSMGDRGYNEQYF. V gene TRBV28 combines with J gene TRBJ2-7, with TRBD1 identical over 10 bases. Trimming at V came to 6 bases and at J to 5 bases, leaving 13 bases not matched to a gene. This CDR3 has 16 residues. Germline V gives CDR1 MDHEN, CDR2 SYDVKM.

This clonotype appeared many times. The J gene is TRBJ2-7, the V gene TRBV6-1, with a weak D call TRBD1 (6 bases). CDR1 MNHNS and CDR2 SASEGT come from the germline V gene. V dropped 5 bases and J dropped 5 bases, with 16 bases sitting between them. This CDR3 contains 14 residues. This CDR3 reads CASSPQGSHDEQYF. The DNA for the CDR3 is TGTGCCAGCAGTCCACAGGGAAGCCACGACGAGCAGTACTTC.